The following is a T cell receptor beta chain sequence with its context. CDR3 size: 10 residues. Germline CDR1 and CDR2: PRHDT and FYEKMQ (reference sequence). The V end lost 3 bases, the J end lost 8 bases, and 4 bases lay between the germline ends. The source of the sample is a study of cytomegalovirus exposure and HLA in healthy donors. Clones were read by immunoSEQ multiplex PCR, and TCRdb kept only the in-frame ones, dropping some. Among under 150,000 clones listed, over 75% were seen once. The material sequenced was PBMCs. The J gene is TRBJ1-1, the V gene TRBV13; unclear D gene. This TCR was recovered from a woman younger than 35 in good health and CMV-seropositive. The DNA of the CDR3 is TGTGCCAGCAGCTTGAGGGAAGCTTTCTTT. The encoded protein is CASSLREAFF.